Listed here are 14 T cell receptor beta chains from one sample, sequenced in a study of regulatory T cells in long-lasting Graves disease. CDR3 regions were amplified by Arm-PCR using iRepertoire HTBI primers to build TCR beta libraries. TCRdb processed the multiplex PCR reads anew with MiXCR; each CDR3 protein has one entry. The profile covers some 420,000 distinct CDR3 sequences, with about 22% appearing a single time and about an eighth taken by the ten largest. Time point described: persistent/refractory GD, antithyroid drugs over 5 years with positive TRAb. TCR sequences were obtained from RNA taken from PBMCs. This specimen consisted of peripheral blood mononuclear cells (PBMCs), obtained when the disease was refractory, from a patient treated with antithyroid drugs. The receptors originated from a female donor with Graves disease.

This rearrangement joins TRBV20-1 to TRBJ2-7; 9 positions agree with TRBD2. V dropped 1 base and J dropped 6; count of bases not matched to a gene: 13. Germline CDR1 and CDR2: DFQATT and SNEGSKA (reference sequence). The CDR3 length is 16 residues. CDR3 in DNA: TGCAGTGCTAGAGGCTTCAATCTAGCGGGACCGGGCGAGCAGTACTTC. As protein: CSARGFNLAGPGEQYF.

In its sample, this clonotype was seen many times. The gene calls are TRBV5-5 and TRBJ2-5; 7 nucleotides agree with TRBD2. Trimming at V came to 9 bases and at J to 2 bases, leaving 7 bases not matched to a gene. Germline-derived CDR1 and CDR2 are SGHKS and YYEKEE (reference sequence). There are 13 residues in the CDR3. This CDR3 reads CATREGPQETQYF. The CDR3 DNA sequence: TGTGCCACTAGGGAGGGCCCGCAAGAGACCCAGTACTTC.

The rearrangement joins TRBV7-2 to TRBJ2-1; TRBD1 is a possible D gene (5 bases). Per the germline V gene, CDR1 is SGHTA and CDR2 is FQGNSA. The CDR3 runs to 14 residues. V lost 5 bases to trimming and J lost 4 bases, with 12 bases between them. The CDR3 here is CASSPSTEYNEQFF. The DNA for the CDR3 is TGTGCCAGCAGCCCGTCGACAGAATACAATGAGCAGTTCTTC.

The table lists this clonotype with many counts. The chain employs TRBV6-1 and TRBJ1-1, with a tentative D call TRBD1 (6 bases). The V gene lost 7 bases and the J gene lost 7 bases, with 22 bases spanning the gap. The CDR3 totals 15 residues. Germline CDR1 and CDR2: MNHNS and SASEGT. Here the CDR3 reads CASTTQGMRESEAFF. The CDR3, as DNA: TGTGCCAGCACTACCCAGGGGATGAGGGAAAGTGAAGCTTTCTTT.

Ten or more counts support this clonotype. This chain connects TRBV7-6 to TRBJ1-1, with D tentatively TRBD1 (6 bases). The CDR3 is 12 residues long. V was pared by 5 bases and J by 7 bases, with 11 bases between. The germline V gene encodes CDR1 SGHVS and CDR2 FNYEAQ. CDR3: CASSLWDIEAFF. CDR3 DNA: TGTGCCAGCAGCCTTTGGGACATTGAAGCTTTCTTT.

This clonotype appeared many times. The V and J genes are TRBV5-1 and TRBJ1-6; a weak D match, TRBD1 (6 bases). The CDR3 covers 14 residues. V lost 0 bases and J lost 10, with 11 bases in between. Germline values: CDR1 SGHRS, CDR2 YFSETQ. The CDR3 DNA reads as TGCGCCAGCAGCTTGGAACAGGGTGGCTCACCCCTCCACTTT. It encodes CASSLEQGGSPLHF.

This clonotype has ten or more counts. The chain joins TRBV28 to TRBJ1-5; D gene unclear. V was cut by 3 bases and J by 11 bases, with 14 bases left in between. There are 13 residues in the CDR3. Per the germline V gene, CDR1 is MDHEN and CDR2 is SYDVKM. The CDR3 sequence: CASSFGPNPSQHF. CDR3 bases: TGTGCCAGCAGTTTCGGACCTAATCCTTCCCAGCATTTT.

This clonotype has at least ten counts. The chain joins TRBV11-3 to TRBJ2-5, with D possibly being TRBD2 (6 bases). Germline V CDR1 and CDR2: SGHNT, YENEEA. CDR3 length: 11 residues. Trimming pared 6 bases from V and 4 bases from J, leaving 6 bases between. The CDR3 DNA follows: TGTGCCAGCAGGGGGGGAGAGACCCAGTACTTC. It yields the protein CASRGGETQYF.

This clonotype has a count of ten or more. As DNA, the CDR3 is TGTGCCATCAGTGGGGGTTACCAAGAGACCCAGTACTTC. Translation: CAISGGYQETQYF. The V gene is TRBV10-3, the J gene TRBJ2-5; no clear D gene. Germline V gene data show CDR1 as ENHRY and CDR2 as SYGVKD. This CDR3 comprises 13 residues. V dropped 4 bases and J dropped 0 bases, with 6 bases sitting between them.

The chain is built from TRBV7-2 and TRBJ2-2; D might be TRBD1 (5 bases). Germline V gene data show CDR1 as SGHTA and CDR2 as FQGNSA. The CDR3 length is 17 residues. Between the trimmed V and J ends, which lost 1 base and 3 bases, there was a span of 15 bases. CDR3 sequence (DNA): TGTGCCAGCAGCTTAGTAGGGGCCGGCCTGCACACCGGGGAGCTGTTTTTT. This codes for CASSLVGAGLHTGELFF.

This clonotype was counted only a few times. The CDR3 bases are TGTGCCAGCAGCTTAATAAGTGACCTCTCCTACGAGCAGTACTTC. Translating gives CASSLISDLSYEQYF. This chain links TRBV7-9 with TRBJ2-7; D is uncertain. Germline V lookup: CDR1 SEHNR, CDR2 FQNEAQ (reference sequence). Deletions cut 2 bases from V and 0 bases from J, with 11 bases between. The CDR3 runs 15 residues.

This clonotype was recorded at least ten times. The rearrangement links TRBV25-1 to TRBJ1-2, with D possibly matching TRBD1 (6 bases). CDR1 and CDR2 (germline): MGHDK, SYGVNS. Trimming pared 6 bases from V and 7 bases from J, leaving 18 bases between. The CDR3 contains 14 residues. The CDR3 DNA reads TGTGCCAGCAGCCAGATGGGGGGCACGGGTGGCTACACCTTC. Translated, it gives CASSQMGGTGGYTF.

V gene TRBV7-2 combines with J gene TRBJ2-5; D ambiguous. The CDR3 has 13 residues. Germline V lookup: CDR1 SGHTA, CDR2 FQGNSA. With 3 bases removed from V and 5 bases from J, the gap between germline ends came to 10 bases. As DNA, the CDR3 is TGTGCCAGCAGCTTGAGCAGATGGGAGACCCAGTACTTC. Translated: CASSLSRWETQYF.

This clonotype was recorded at least ten times. This chain uses TRBV20-1 with TRBJ2-7; no firm D call. The ends were cut back, 3 bases at V and 6 bases at J, with 18 bases in the middle. Germline lookup yields CDR1 DFQATT and CDR2 SNEGSKA (reference sequence). The length of the CDR3 is 14 residues. The CDR3 spells CSASPSPRDREQYF. CDR3 in DNA: TGCAGTGCTAGCCCGTCCCCCCGAGATCGCGAGCAGTACTTC.